Presented here are 16 T cell receptor beta chains from one specimen sequenced in a study of PD-1 blockade in classical Hodgkin lymphoma. Assay: immunoSEQ multiplex PCR; the TCRdb copy retains only in-frame clones and omits some. The sample holds roughly 20,000 clones, roughly 89% seen once. Relapse after autologous stem cell transplantation occurred in every patient, and brentuximab vedotin exposure varied. The sample here was peripheral blood mononuclear cells (PBMCs), taken before the second cycle of nivolumab. These receptors came from a human donor with classical Hodgkin lymphoma.

V usage is TRBV5-1 and J usage is TRBJ2-3; TRBD1 or TRBD2 may be the D gene (6 bases each). The CDR3 loop spans 15 amino acids. In germline, CDR1 is SGHRS, CDR2 YFSETQ. Between the trimmed V and J ends, which lost 0 bases and 1 base, there was a span of 9 bases. DNA for the CDR3: TGCGCCAGCAGCTTGGAGGGGGGCGGCACAGATACGCAGTATTTT. Amino acid sequence: CASSLEGGGTDTQYF.

The V and J genes are TRBV6-5 and TRBJ2-7; TRBD2 agrees at 13 bases. The CDR3 runs to 15 residues. The trim removed 4 bases at V and 7 bases at J, leaving 7 bases unmatched. CDR1 and CDR2 (germline): MNHEY, SVGAGI. The CDR3: CASSLGLAGVGEQYF. In DNA, the CDR3 is TGTGCCAGCAGTTTAGGACTAGCGGGGGTTGGAGAGCAGTACTTC.

The rearrangement joins TRBV7-9 to TRBJ1-2; 10 nucleotides agree with TRBD1. The trim removed 5 bases at V and 4 bases at J, leaving 7 bases unmatched. CDR3 length: 15 residues. Germline values: CDR1 SEHNR, CDR2 FQNEAQ (reference sequence). As DNA, the CDR3 is TGTGCCAGCAGCCCCCAAGGACAGGGGGGCTATGGCTACACCTTC. Translating it yields CASSPQGQGGYGYTF.

Remarks on this clone: Germline and junction disagree at one end, which may indicate a read error. The rearrangement uses TRBV5-1 and TRBJ1-3; D ambiguous. CDR1 is SGHRS, CDR2 YFSETQ, per germline. The CDR3 has 14 amino acids. The CDR3 bases are TGCGCCAGCAGCTTATCGGGGAGTGGAGACACCATATATTTT. Amino acids: CASSLSGSGDTIYF.

The chain uses TRBV4-3 and TRBJ1-5, with a tentative D call TRBD1 (6 bases). Trimming pared 0 bases from V and 3 bases from J, leaving 12 bases between. The CDR3 runs to 16 residues. Germline values: CDR1 LGHNA, CDR2 YSLEER. The CDR3 loop reads CASSQDFGGHNQPQHF. The CDR3 DNA sequence: TGCGCCAGCAGCCAAGATTTTGGGGGGCACAATCAGCCCCAGCATTTT.

V gene TRBV11-1 combines with J gene TRBJ2-1; D unresolved. There are 11 residues in the CDR3. Trimming left V 2 bases short and J 8 bases short, with 4 bases between. Germline assignment: CDR1 SGHAT and CDR2 FQDESV (reference sequence). CDR3 sequence: CASSLRHEQFF. CDR3 nucleotide sequence: TGTGCCAGCAGCTTACGCCATGAGCAGTTCTTC.

The chain carries TRBV7-2 and TRBJ2-3; D is possibly TRBD1 (6 bases). CDR3 size: 15 residues. Trimming left V 3 bases short and J 1 base short, with 11 bases between. The V gene's germline CDR1 is SGHTA and CDR2 FQGNSA. The CDR3 loop reads CASSFTSGGTDTQYF. The CDR3 coding sequence is TGTGCCAGCAGCTTTACCTCAGGGGGCACAGATACGCAGTATTTT.

J is TRBJ1-5 and V is TRBV19; D gene uncertain. This CDR3 is 16 amino acids long. Deletions cut 3 bases from V and 0 bases from J, with 12 bases between. Germline CDR1 is LNHDA and CDR2 is SQIVND (reference sequence). CDR3 residues: CASSIWQAYSNQPQHF. The CDR3, as DNA: TGTGCCAGTAGTATTTGGCAGGCCTATAGCAATCAGCCCCAGCATTTT. Full variable domain (remainder filled in from reference TRBV19 and TRBJ1-5): DGGITQSPKYLFRKEGQNVTLSCEQNLNHDAMYWYRQDPGQGLRLIYYSQIVNDFQKGDIAEGYSVSREKKESFPLTVTSAQKNPTAFYLCASSIWQAYSNQPQHFGDGTRLSIL.

The chain is built from TRBV7-9 and TRBJ1-2, with 8 bases lining up with TRBD1. The CDR3 is 13 residues long. J lost 7 bases, V lost 5 bases, and 6 bases had no gene match. Germline CDR1 is SEHNR and CDR2 is FQNEAQ (reference sequence). The CDR3 DNA sequence: TGTGCCAGCAGCCCGGACAGGGTTTCTGGCTACACCTTC. It encodes CASSPDRVSGYTF.

V gene TRBV11-2 combines with J gene TRBJ1-2; TRBD1 is a possible D gene (6 bases). Germline V gene sequence: CDR1 SGHAT, CDR2 FQNNGV. Between the trimmed V and J ends, which lost 3 bases and 4 bases, there was a span of 15 bases. The CDR3 is made up of 15 amino acids. The CDR3 nucleotides read TGTGCCAGCAGCTTTGGGGGGGGCTCGGGCTATGGCTACACCTTC. Translation: CASSFGGGSGYGYTF.

V gene TRBV6-5 combines with J gene TRBJ2-3, with 7 bases matching TRBD1. V was clipped by 6 bases and J by 0 bases; unmatched bases: 6. Germline V gene data show CDR1 as MNHEY and CDR2 as SVGAGI. CDR3 length: 15 residues. The CDR3 here is CASRTGWVSTDTQYF. In nucleotides, the CDR3 is TGTGCCAGCAGGACAGGGTGGGTTAGCACAGATACGCAGTATTTT.

DNA for the CDR3: TGTGCCAGCATATTGGACGGACAGGGGGGTTCGAGCGGCTACACCTTC. This gives the protein CASILDGQGGSSGYTF. This chain links TRBV7-9 with TRBJ1-2; 10 bases are shared with TRBD1. Trimming removed 7 bases from V and 8 bases from J; junction bases left unmatched: 16. The germline CDR1 and CDR2 sequences are SEHNR and FQNEAQ (reference sequence). CDR3 length equals 16 residues. Combining the CDR3 with reference TRBV7-9 and TRBJ1-2 gives the whole variable domain DTGVSQNPRHKITKRGQNVTFRCDPISEHNRLYWYRQTLGQGPEFLTYFQNEAQLEKSRLLSDRFSAERPKGSFSTLEIQRTEQGDSAMYLCASILDGQGGSSGYTFGSGTRLTVV.

The genes are TRBV5-1 and TRBJ2-7; 7 nucleotides agree with TRBD1. Trimming removed 0 bases from V and 4 bases from J; junction bases left unmatched: 4. This CDR3 spans 14 amino acids. CDR1 and CDR2 (germline): SGHRS, YFSETQ. This chain's CDR3 is CASSLEGQYYEQYF. The CDR3 DNA sequence: TGCGCCAGCAGCTTGGAGGGACAGTATTACGAGCAGTACTTC.

This clone was seen a few times. The rearrangement links TRBV30 to TRBJ1-1; D not resolved. The CDR3 length is 11 residues. Germline V lookup: CDR1 GTSNPN, CDR2 SVGIG (reference sequence). The germline V and J ends were trimmed by 4 bases and 1 base, with 4 bases remaining between them. The CDR3 region is CAWTKNTEAFF. The DNA of the CDR3 is TGTGCCTGGACCAAGAACACTGAAGCTTTCTTT.

This chain uses TRBV29-1 with TRBJ2-3; no firm D call. The CDR3 spans 12 residues. With 7 bases removed from V and 0 bases from J, the gap between germline ends came to 8 bases. Germline V CDR1 and CDR2: SQVTM, ANQGSEA. CDR3 protein: CSGDTSTDTQYF. In DNA form, the CDR3 reads TGCAGCGGGGATACTAGCACAGATACGCAGTATTTT.

The gene calls are TRBV19 and TRBJ1-2, with 7 bases matching TRBD1. The germline V gene has CDR1 LNHDA and CDR2 SQIVND (reference sequence). CDR3 size: 16 residues. The junction had 14 bases not matched to a gene; V was cut back by 6 bases and J by 4 bases. CDR3 residues: CASSLASGGWGYGYTF. The CDR3 DNA reads as TGTGCCAGTAGCCTGGCCTCAGGGGGTTGGGGCTATGGCTACACCTTC.